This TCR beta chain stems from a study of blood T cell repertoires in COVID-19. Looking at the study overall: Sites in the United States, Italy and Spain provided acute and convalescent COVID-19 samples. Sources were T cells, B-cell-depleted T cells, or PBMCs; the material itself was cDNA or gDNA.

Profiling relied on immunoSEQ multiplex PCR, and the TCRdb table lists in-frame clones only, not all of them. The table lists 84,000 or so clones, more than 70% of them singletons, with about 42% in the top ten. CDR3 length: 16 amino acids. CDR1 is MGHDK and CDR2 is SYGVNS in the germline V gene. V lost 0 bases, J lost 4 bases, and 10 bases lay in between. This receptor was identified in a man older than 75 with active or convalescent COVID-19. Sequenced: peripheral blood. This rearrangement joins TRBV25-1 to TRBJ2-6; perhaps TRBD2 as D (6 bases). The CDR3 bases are TGTGCCAGCAGTGAATATGCGGGGTCCGGGGCCAACGTCCTGACTTTC. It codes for CASSEYAGSGANVLTF.